This is a list of T cell receptor beta chains from one sample in a study of beta chain features in type 1 diabetes. TCRdb's copy holds only in-frame clones and misses some; the assay was immunoSEQ multiplex PCR. The table shows about 270,000 clones, with roughly an eighth occurring only once. The specimen sequenced was naive CD4+ T cells from blood. The receptors were gathered from a man aged 25 to 40 with type 1 diabetes. Both conserved end residues are part of each CDR3. The D gene is left open where the match is weak. The size of a clone is reported for some rows only, either as once, few or many, or as a class for expanded clones.

len: 14
d_gene: TRBD1
j_gene: TRBJ1-1
abundance: few
v_gene: TRBV27
CDR3nt: TGTGCCAGCAGGCGGACAGGGGTGGACACTGAAGCTTTCTTT
CDR3aa: CASRRTGVDTEAFF

len: 15
d_gene: TRBD2
j_gene: TRBJ2-3
abundance: few
v_gene: TRBV2
CDR3nt: TGTGCCAGCAGTCGTTCTAGCGGAAACACAGATACGCAGTATTTT
CDR3aa: CASSRSSGNTDTQYF

len: 15
d_gene: -
j_gene: TRBJ1-5
abundance: few
v_gene: TRBV4-2
CDR3nt: TGTGCCAGCAGCCAAGAGGGACACCCCAATCAGCCCCAGCATTTT
CDR3aa: CASSQEGHPNQPQHF

len: 16
d_gene: -
j_gene: TRBJ2-2
abundance: -
v_gene: TRBV7-2
CDR3nt: TGTGCCAGCAGCTTAATCCGTACCCGGGGCACCGGGGAGCTGTTTTTT
CDR3aa: CASSLIRTRGTGELFF

len: 16
d_gene: TRBD2
j_gene: TRBJ2-1
abundance: few
v_gene: TRBV7-8
CDR3nt: TGTGCCAGCAGCTTTGGACTAGCGGGAGAGGTCTATGAGCAGTTCTTC
CDR3aa: CASSFGLAGEVYEQFF

len: 13
d_gene: -
j_gene: TRBJ1-5
abundance: -
v_gene: TRBV6-5
CDR3nt: TGTGCCAGCAGTTGGGGACTGGGTCAGCCCCAGCATTTT
CDR3aa: CASSWGLGQPQHF

len: 13
d_gene: -
j_gene: TRBJ1-1
abundance: -
v_gene: TRBV11-2
CDR3nt: TGTGCCAGCAGCGCGGATCGGAACACTGAAGCTTTCTTT
CDR3aa: CASSADRNTEAFF

len: 18
d_gene: TRBD2
j_gene: TRBJ2-7
abundance: -
v_gene: TRBV4-2
CDR3nt: TGTGCCAGCAGCCCAGCCCTCGGGACTAGCGGGAGGGCATACGAGCAGTACTTC
CDR3aa: CASSPALGTSGRAYEQYF

len: 14
d_gene: TRBD1
j_gene: TRBJ2-7
abundance: few
v_gene: TRBV30
CDR3nt: TGTGCCTGGAGAAAGACAGGGGTTCTCTACGAGCAGTACTTC
CDR3aa: CAWRKTGVLYEQYF

len: 12
d_gene: -
j_gene: TRBJ1-5
abundance: few
v_gene: TRBV28
CDR3nt: TGTGCCAGCAGTTTAAGAGGAGAACCCCAGCATTTT
CDR3aa: CASSLRGEPQHF

len: 17
d_gene: -
j_gene: TRBJ2-2
abundance: few
v_gene: TRBV28
CDR3nt: TGTGCCAGCAGTTTAGTCCACCGACAGGCTCACACCGGGGAGCTGTTTTTT
CDR3aa: CASSLVHRQAHTGELFF

len: 14
d_gene: -
j_gene: TRBJ2-2
abundance: few
v_gene: TRBV7-2
CDR3nt: TGTGCCAGCAGCTCGACAGTGAACACCGGGGAGCTGTTTTTT
CDR3aa: CASSSTVNTGELFF

len: 14
d_gene: -
j_gene: TRBJ2-2
abundance: few
v_gene: TRBV30
CDR3nt: TGTGCCTGGAGTGCAGGTCCGAACACCGGGGAGCTGTTTTTT
CDR3aa: CAWSAGPNTGELFF

len: 16
d_gene: -
j_gene: TRBJ2-1
abundance: few
v_gene: TRBV11-2
CDR3nt: TGTGCCAGCAGCTTACGCGGGGAGGCCCCCTACAATGAGCAGTTCTTC
CDR3aa: CASSLRGEAPYNEQFF

len: 14
d_gene: TRBD2
j_gene: TRBJ2-7
abundance: -
v_gene: TRBV27
CDR3nt: TGTGCCAGCAGTTTATTGGGACTAGCGGGCGAGCAGTACTTC
CDR3aa: CASSLLGLAGEQYF

len: 13
d_gene: -
j_gene: TRBJ2-1
abundance: -
v_gene: TRBV2
CDR3nt: TGTGCCAGCACTATCTTTCAGGACAATGAGCAGTTCTTC
CDR3aa: CASTIFQDNEQFF

len: 13
d_gene: TRBD2
j_gene: TRBJ2-7
abundance: few
v_gene: TRBV9
CDR3nt: TGTGCCAGCACGGCGGGAGTACGGGGCGAGCAGTACTTC
CDR3aa: CASTAGVRGEQYF

len: 10
d_gene: -
j_gene: TRBJ2-1
abundance: few
v_gene: TRBV20-1
CDR3nt: TGCAGTGCTAGACCTCTTAAGCAGTTCTTC
CDR3aa: CSARPLKQFF

len: 14
d_gene: TRBD1
j_gene: TRBJ2-7
abundance: few
v_gene: TRBV4-1
CDR3nt: TGCGCCAGCAGCCGGTCAGGGGGTAACTACGAGCAGTACTTC
CDR3aa: CASSRSGGNYEQYF

len: 15
d_gene: -
j_gene: TRBJ1-2
abundance: -
v_gene: TRBV19
CDR3nt: TGTGCCAGTAGTATCAGATGGAGGTTACACTATGGCTACACCTTC
CDR3aa: CASSIRWRLHYGYTF

len: 14
d_gene: -
j_gene: TRBJ2-2
abundance: few
v_gene: TRBV15
CDR3nt: TGTGCCACCAGCCGAGGCAGAAACACCGGGGAGCTGTTTTTT
CDR3aa: CATSRGRNTGELFF

len: 15
d_gene: -
j_gene: TRBJ2-1
abundance: -
v_gene: TRBV5-1
CDR3nt: TGCGCCAGCATAAGGCTGAGCGGGCCAAGCCATGAGCAGTTCTTC
CDR3aa: CASIRLSGPSHEQFF

len: 13
d_gene: -
j_gene: TRBJ1-5
abundance: few
v_gene: TRBV2
CDR3nt: TGTGCCAGCAAGGGGCAGAGCAATCAGCCCCAGCATTTT
CDR3aa: CASKGQSNQPQHF

len: 14
d_gene: -
j_gene: TRBJ2-3
abundance: -
v_gene: TRBV9
CDR3nt: TGTGCCAGCAGCGTTCGCGGGAGCACAGATACGCAGTATTTT
CDR3aa: CASSVRGSTDTQYF

len: 16
d_gene: TRBD2
j_gene: TRBJ2-2
abundance: few
v_gene: TRBV7-3
CDR3nt: TGTGCCAGCAGCTTAGTTGGCGGGAGCCCTCCCGGGGAGCTGTTTTTT
CDR3aa: CASSLVGGSPPGELFF

len: 16
d_gene: TRBD2
j_gene: TRBJ2-1
abundance: few
v_gene: TRBV5-4
CDR3nt: TGTGCCAGCAGCTTGGGAAATGTACTAGCGTTTAATGAGCAGTTCTTC
CDR3aa: CASSLGNVLAFNEQFF

len: 16
d_gene: TRBD2
j_gene: TRBJ2-1
abundance: -
v_gene: TRBV19
CDR3nt: TGTGCCAGTAGTATAGGCGGGGGAAGGACAATGAGACAGCAGTTCTTC
CDR3aa: CASSIGGGRTMRQQFF

len: 13
d_gene: -
j_gene: TRBJ2-7
abundance: few
v_gene: TRBV5-1
CDR3nt: TGCGCCAGCAGGGGGACATCGGATTACGAGCAGTACTTC
CDR3aa: CASRGTSDYEQYF

len: 13
d_gene: -
j_gene: TRBJ1-2
abundance: -
v_gene: TRBV28
CDR3nt: TGTGCCAGCAGCCCCGGACAGTCAGATGGCTACACCTTC
CDR3aa: CASSPGQSDGYTF

len: 17
d_gene: TRBD2
j_gene: TRBJ2-2
abundance: few
v_gene: TRBV7-6
CDR3nt: TGTGCCAGCAGCCCCAGGGTTAGCGGGCTATACACCGGGGAGCTGTTTTTT
CDR3aa: CASSPRVSGLYTGELFF

len: 14
d_gene: TRBD2
j_gene: TRBJ2-7
abundance: few
v_gene: TRBV9
CDR3nt: TGTGCCAGCAGCGCCGGGACTAGCGGGAGCGAGCAGTACTTC
CDR3aa: CASSAGTSGSEQYF

len: 14
d_gene: TRBD1
j_gene: TRBJ2-1
abundance: few
v_gene: TRBV2
CDR3nt: TGTGCCACCGCCCGAGGGGGCGGGTCCAATGAGCAGTTCTTC
CDR3aa: CATARGGGSNEQFF

len: 15
d_gene: TRBD1
j_gene: TRBJ2-2
abundance: few
v_gene: TRBV18
CDR3nt: TGTGCCAGCTCACCCATCGACAGGGGCTCCGGGGAGCTGTTTTTT
CDR3aa: CASSPIDRGSGELFF

len: 13
d_gene: -
j_gene: TRBJ2-6
abundance: -
v_gene: TRBV27
CDR3nt: TGTGCCAGCAGTTTACGTGGGGCCAACGTCCTGACTTTC
CDR3aa: CASSLRGANVLTF

len: 13
d_gene: -
j_gene: TRBJ1-2
abundance: -
v_gene: TRBV11-2
CDR3nt: TGTGCCAGCAGCAGCGACAGCAGTATCGGCTACACCTTC
CDR3aa: CASSSDSSIGYTF

len: 13
d_gene: -
j_gene: TRBJ2-3
abundance: few
v_gene: TRBV5-1
CDR3nt: TGCGCCAGCAGCTTGGCCGGGGTAGATACGCAGTATTTT
CDR3aa: CASSLAGVDTQYF

len: 15
d_gene: -
j_gene: TRBJ2-7
abundance: -
v_gene: TRBV7-9
CDR3nt: TGTGCCGGGGGGGGCGCGGACGGCAGGGTCGACGAGCAGTACTTC
CDR3aa: CAGGGADGRVDEQYF

len: 10
d_gene: -
j_gene: TRBJ1-2
abundance: -
v_gene: TRBV29-1
CDR3nt: TGCAGCGCGGGGTGGGGAGGCTACACCTTC
CDR3aa: CSAGWGGYTF

len: 16
d_gene: TRBD1
j_gene: TRBJ2-1
abundance: -
v_gene: TRBV5-4
CDR3nt: TGTGCCAGCAGCTTGGGCGGGACAGGGTCACACAATGAGCAGTTCTTC
CDR3aa: CASSLGGTGSHNEQFF

len: 15
d_gene: TRBD1
j_gene: TRBJ2-7
abundance: few
v_gene: TRBV28
CDR3nt: TGTGCCAGCACCGAGGGACAGGGCCCTTCCTACGAGCAGTACTTC
CDR3aa: CASTEGQGPSYEQYF

len: 15
d_gene: TRBD2
j_gene: TRBJ2-1
abundance: -
v_gene: TRBV28
CDR3nt: TGTGCCAGCAGTTTAGGGGTAGCGGGAGGCGGAGAGCAGTTCTTC
CDR3aa: CASSLGVAGGGEQFF

len: 16
d_gene: TRBD1
j_gene: TRBJ1-2
abundance: -
v_gene: TRBV5-4
CDR3nt: TGTGCCAGCAGCGGGGCGTTCGGGACAGGGGACTATGGCTACACCTTC
CDR3aa: CASSGAFGTGDYGYTF

len: 16
d_gene: TRBD2
j_gene: TRBJ2-5
abundance: few
v_gene: TRBV19
CDR3nt: TGTGCCAGTAGTCTGGGACTAGCGGGACTCCAAGAGACCCAGTACTTC
CDR3aa: CASSLGLAGLQETQYF

len: 17
d_gene: TRBD2
j_gene: TRBJ2-7
abundance: -
v_gene: TRBV18
CDR3nt: TGTGCCAGCTCACCAACTCCCCCCTCAGCGGGGGCCTACGAGCAGTACTTC
CDR3aa: CASSPTPPSAGAYEQYF

len: 15
d_gene: TRBD1
j_gene: TRBJ2-7
abundance: few
v_gene: TRBV7-8
CDR3nt: TGTGCCAGCAGCTTAGCCGGACAGGGTAACTACGAGCAGTACTTC
CDR3aa: CASSLAGQGNYEQYF

len: 14
d_gene: -
j_gene: TRBJ2-2
abundance: -
v_gene: TRBV7-9
CDR3nt: TGTGCCAGCAGCTCGACGGGGAACACCGGGGAGCTGTTTTTT
CDR3aa: CASSSTGNTGELFF

len: 11
d_gene: -
j_gene: TRBJ1-5
abundance: few
v_gene: TRBV30
CDR3nt: TGTGCCTGGAGTGTAGGCAGGACCCAGCATTTT
CDR3aa: CAWSVGRTQHF

len: 15
d_gene: TRBD2
j_gene: TRBJ2-3
abundance: -
v_gene: TRBV7-9
CDR3nt: TGTGCCAGCAGCCGGAACGCGGGAGGGACAGATACGCAGTATTTT
CDR3aa: CASSRNAGGTDTQYF

len: 16
d_gene: TRBD2
j_gene: TRBJ2-4
abundance: -
v_gene: TRBV5-1
CDR3nt: TGCGCCAGCAGCGGTGGTCGCCTAGCGGAGAAAAACATTCAGTACTTC
CDR3aa: CASSGGRLAEKNIQYF

len: 14
d_gene: -
j_gene: TRBJ2-7
abundance: few
v_gene: TRBV7-2
CDR3nt: TGTGCCAGCAGCGTCCAGGGCAGCTCCTACGAGCAGTACTTC
CDR3aa: CASSVQGSSYEQYF

len: 11
d_gene: -
j_gene: TRBJ2-4
abundance: -
v_gene: TRBV20-1
CDR3nt: TGCAGTGCTAAGACAGAGAACATTCAGTACTTC
CDR3aa: CSAKTENIQYF

len: 13
d_gene: -
j_gene: TRBJ1-2
abundance: -
v_gene: TRBV5-8
CDR3nt: TGTGCCAGCAGCTCTCGGGAGCTCTATGGCTACACCTTC
CDR3aa: CASSSRELYGYTF

len: 15
d_gene: TRBD2
j_gene: TRBJ2-1
abundance: few
v_gene: TRBV5-1
CDR3nt: TGCGCCAGCAGCTTGCAGGGCCGAACTAGCGTTGAGCAGTTCTTC
CDR3aa: CASSLQGRTSVEQFF

len: 11
d_gene: -
j_gene: TRBJ1-2
abundance: -
v_gene: TRBV28
CDR3nt: TGTGCCAGCAGCCAAAACTATGGCTACACCTTC
CDR3aa: CASSQNYGYTF

len: 15
d_gene: TRBD1
j_gene: TRBJ2-7
abundance: -
v_gene: TRBV11-2
CDR3nt: TGTGCCAGCAGCTTAGCCCTGGACAGGGGTAACGAGCAGTACTTC
CDR3aa: CASSLALDRGNEQYF

len: 15
d_gene: TRBD2
j_gene: TRBJ2-3
abundance: few
v_gene: TRBV9
CDR3nt: TGTGCCAGCAGCGTAGGGACTAGCGGGAGTTTTGCGCAGTATTTT
CDR3aa: CASSVGTSGSFAQYF

len: 12
d_gene: -
j_gene: TRBJ2-4
abundance: -
v_gene: TRBV6-6
CDR3nt: TGTGCCAGCGGGACTGACAAAAACATTCAGTACTTC
CDR3aa: CASGTDKNIQYF

len: 17
d_gene: TRBD1
j_gene: TRBJ1-5
abundance: -
v_gene: TRBV19
CDR3nt: TGTGCCAGTAGTATAGTGGGGGGACAGGGATATGTGCAGCCCCAGCATTTT
CDR3aa: CASSIVGGQGYVQPQHF

len: 14
d_gene: -
j_gene: TRBJ1-2
abundance: few
v_gene: TRBV4-3
CDR3nt: TGCGCCAGCAGCCAAGACGCAGGGCCCTATGGCTACACCTTC
CDR3aa: CASSQDAGPYGYTF